This T cell receptor beta chain was sequenced for a study of T cell responses to AZD1222 COVID-19 vaccine (dated by TCRdb to the early 2020s). With respect to the entire study: TCR sequencing covered more than 230 trial participants: 200 to 220 given two doses of AZD1222 and some 25 given two doses of MenACWY control vaccine. Trial participants were enrolled into age subgroups of 18-55, 56-69 and 70-plus years, which contained about 150, 28 and 57 TCR-sequenced participants, respectively.

The sample's time point, from its label and the paper: baseline before first vaccination. The sample's treatment or condition label, in plain terms: meningococcal conjugate vaccine given as trial control. Vaccinee samples came from UK trials COV001 and COV002, including a single-blind randomized controlled phase 2/3 trial of AZD1222 (ChAdOx1 nCoV-19) in healthy adults. For TCRbeta chain sequencing, PBMC samples were collected from trial participants at day 0 and at day 28 after the second dose. The CDR3 regions of human TCRbeta chains were analyzed by immunosequencing. Per the original workflow: TCRs in the repertoires were compared against a reference library of SARS-CoV-2-specific TCRs that had been generated with the MIRA antigen-specificity platform. Breadth was defined as the fraction of unique TCRs that were SARS-CoV-2-associated. Depth was defined as the fraction of total T cells that were SARS-CoV-2-associated. Using the MIRA data, every spike-specific TCR was mapped to the spike region that the TCR reacted to and assigned to either a CD4 or a CD8 class. Log10-transformed breadth and depth values were compared by one-way ANOVA with Sidak's multiple comparisons tests. TCRdb mirrors the immuneACCESS table, restricted to in-frame sequences. Some clones are absent from its copies; in checked studies, under half trace to an unresolved V gene, and the reason for the others is unknown. V and J calls and clone size are as listed in that table; D and trimming were resolved from the DNA. The sample yields 100,000 or so clones; roughly 86% were counted once. 4% to 4.5% of the sample is taken by the ten largest.

For CDR1 and CDR2, the germline V gene lists MNHEY and SVGAGI. The CDR3 contains 13 residues, cysteine and phenylalanine counted. Only CDR3 DNA is held: 39 bases, read in frame from base 1. V is pared back by 5 bases and J by 4 bases, with 10 bases lying between the germline termini. On this clone itself: Its antigen is still unknown. No per-base quality is available; no much larger clone lies one base away.

Study-level results and caveats: In the small 56-69-year group, the increase in depth fell short of significance, most likely because of low power. Conclusions about previously exposed vaccinees are limited, since just 5 to 7 AZD1222 recipients were seropositive for SARS-CoV-2 at baseline. The whole spike protein was spanned by vaccine-associated CD4 TCRs, and dominant responses were seen in regions 160-218 and 743-854. Because no day 14 peak-response samples were available, the repertoires could be characterized only after the peak T cell response. After two AZD1222 doses, both the breadth and the depth of spike-specific TCRs were significantly higher than at day 0 and than in MenACWY recipients. Nearly half of unique spike-specific TCRs reportedly recognized epitopes outside regions mutated in the B.1.351 and B.1.1.7 variants. Most participants were white British and females outnumbered males, and the authors suggested that clonal diversity may have been underestimated.

This sequence originates from an adult in good health. Sequencing used peripheral blood, obtained on day 0 of MenACWY control vaccination. This chain is built from TRBV6-5 and TRBJ2-3; the D segment could be TRBD2, given 6 matching bases. The DNA sequence reads TGTGCCAGCAGTCGCGGAGGGGCAGATACGCAGTATTTT. Protein translation: CASSRGGADTQYF.